This T cell receptor beta chain came from a study of shared clonotypes between healthy human individuals. General observations from the study: Four donors had around 5.5% of their naive CD4 clonotypes in common.

Germline V gene lookup returns CDR1 MNHNY and CDR2 SVGAGI (reference sequence). The CDR3 totals 16 residues. V was pared by 4 bases and J by 0 bases, with 13 bases between. Comments on this clone: Its antigen is still unknown.

At the deep level, the assay was run. Evenly divided among several immunoSEQ plates was the genomic DNA of each subset. It was about 190 ng DNA, approximately 28,000 T cell genomes, that sorted-subset replicate PCRs used. Method: immunoSEQ multiplex PCR; TCRdb's copy keeps in-frame clones and lacks some. The data contain some 2,000,000 clones, approximately 96% of them singletons. This TCR was recovered from a man younger than 35 in good health. Sequencing was done on a sample of naive CD4+ T cells sorted from blood. The subset here: CD45RA+ positively selected. This chain joins TRBV6-6 and TRBJ2-1, with a weak D call TRBD2 (5 bases). CDR3 protein: CASSSFSEGSYNEQFF. In DNA form, the CDR3 reads TGTGCCAGCAGTTCGTTCAGCGAGGGCTCCTACAATGAGCAGTTCTTC.